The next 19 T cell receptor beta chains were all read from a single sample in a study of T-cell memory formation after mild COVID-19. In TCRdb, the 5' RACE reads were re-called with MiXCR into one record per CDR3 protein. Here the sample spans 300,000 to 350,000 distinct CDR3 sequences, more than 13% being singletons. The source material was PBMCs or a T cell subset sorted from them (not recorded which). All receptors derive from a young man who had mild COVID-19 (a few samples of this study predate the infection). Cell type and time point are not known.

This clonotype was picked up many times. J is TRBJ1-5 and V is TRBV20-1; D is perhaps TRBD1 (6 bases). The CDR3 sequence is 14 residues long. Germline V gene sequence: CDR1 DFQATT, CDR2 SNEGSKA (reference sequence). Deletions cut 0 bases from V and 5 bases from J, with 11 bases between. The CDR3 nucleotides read TGCAGTGCTAGAGATCGGGACACCCATCAGCCCCAGCATTTT. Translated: CSARDRDTHQPQHF.

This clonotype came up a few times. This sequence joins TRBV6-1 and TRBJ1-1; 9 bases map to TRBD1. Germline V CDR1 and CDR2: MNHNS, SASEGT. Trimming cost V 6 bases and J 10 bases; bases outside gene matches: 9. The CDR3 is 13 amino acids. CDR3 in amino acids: CASSAIGDRVAFF. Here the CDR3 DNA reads TGTGCCAGCAGCGCTATTGGGGACAGGGTAGCTTTCTTT.

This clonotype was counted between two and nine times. CDR3 nucleotides: TGCGCCAGCAGCGCCAGACTAGCGGAGTACAATGAGCAGTTCTTC. Protein product: CASSARLAEYNEQFF. This chain connects TRBV4-3 to TRBJ2-1; 9 bases line up with TRBD2. The CDR3 runs 15 residues. Trimming took 5 bases from V and 4 from J; bases not matched to a gene: 6. Germline assignment: CDR1 LGHNA and CDR2 YSLEER.

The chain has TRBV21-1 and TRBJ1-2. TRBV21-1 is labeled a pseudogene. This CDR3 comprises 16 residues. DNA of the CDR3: TGTGCCAGCAGCAAAGCGCTGTGGCTTATTAACTATGGCTACACCTTC. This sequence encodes CASSKALWLINYGYTF.

The chain's CDR3 is CASSLQVTYEQFF. DNA for the CDR3: TGTGCCAGCAGCTTACAGGTTACCTATGAGCAGTTCTTC. The genes are TRBV7-6 and TRBJ2-1; D is undetermined. Trimming cost V 2 bases and J 8 bases, with 10 bases left between them. The CDR3 runs to 13 residues. The germline gives CDR1 SGHVS, CDR2 FNYEAQ.

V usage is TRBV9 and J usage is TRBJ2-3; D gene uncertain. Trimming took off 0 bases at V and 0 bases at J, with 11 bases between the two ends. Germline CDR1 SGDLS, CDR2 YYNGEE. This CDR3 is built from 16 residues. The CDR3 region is CASSVVHGRSTDTQYF. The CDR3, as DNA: TGTGCCAGCAGCGTAGTCCACGGACGGAGCACAGATACGCAGTATTTT.

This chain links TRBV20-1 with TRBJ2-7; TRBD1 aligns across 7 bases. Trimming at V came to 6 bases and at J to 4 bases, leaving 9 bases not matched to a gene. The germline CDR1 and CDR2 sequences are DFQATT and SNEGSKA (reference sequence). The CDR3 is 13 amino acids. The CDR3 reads CSAHGTATYEQYV. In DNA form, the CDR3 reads TGCAGTGCCCACGGGACAGCTACATACGAGCAGTACGTC.

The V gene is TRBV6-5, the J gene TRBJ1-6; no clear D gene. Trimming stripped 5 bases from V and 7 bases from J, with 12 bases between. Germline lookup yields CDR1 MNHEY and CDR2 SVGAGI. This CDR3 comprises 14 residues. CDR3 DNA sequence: TGTGCCAGCAGTACGACCTCTCGGAATTCACCCCTCCACTTT. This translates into CASSTTSRNSPLHF.

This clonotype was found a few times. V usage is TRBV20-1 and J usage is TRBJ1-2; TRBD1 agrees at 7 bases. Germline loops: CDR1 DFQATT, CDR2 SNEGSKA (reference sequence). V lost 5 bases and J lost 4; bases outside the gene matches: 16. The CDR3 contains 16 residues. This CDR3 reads CSAPERDSSLGYGYTF. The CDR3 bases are TGCAGTGCTCCCGAACGGGACAGCTCTCTGGGCTATGGCTACACCTTC.

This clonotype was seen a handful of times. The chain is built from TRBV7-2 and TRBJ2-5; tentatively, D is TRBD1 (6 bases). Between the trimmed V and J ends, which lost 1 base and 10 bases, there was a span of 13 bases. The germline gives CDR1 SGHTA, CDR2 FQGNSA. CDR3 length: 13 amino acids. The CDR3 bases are TGTGCCAGCAGCTTAGGCGAACTAGGGGGCCAGTACTTC. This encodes CASSLGELGGQYF.

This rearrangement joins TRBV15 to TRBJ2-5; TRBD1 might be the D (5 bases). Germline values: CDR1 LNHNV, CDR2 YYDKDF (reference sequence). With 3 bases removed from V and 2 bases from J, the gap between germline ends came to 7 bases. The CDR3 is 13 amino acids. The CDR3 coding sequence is TGTGCCACCAGCAGGTACAGGCAAGAGACCCAGTACTTC. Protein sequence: CATSRYRQETQYF.

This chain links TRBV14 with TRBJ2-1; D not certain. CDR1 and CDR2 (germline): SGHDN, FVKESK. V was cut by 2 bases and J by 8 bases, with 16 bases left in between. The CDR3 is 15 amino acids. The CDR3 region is CASSQMFIGGDEQFF. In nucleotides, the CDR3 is TGTGCCAGCAGCCAAATGTTCATAGGCGGCGATGAGCAGTTCTTC. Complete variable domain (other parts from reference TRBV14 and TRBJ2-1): EAGVTQFPSHSVIEKGQTVTLRCDPISGHDNLYWYRRVMGKEIKFLLHFVKESKQDESGMPNNRFLAERTGGTYSTLKVQPAELEDSGVYFCASSQMFIGGDEQFFGPGTRLTVL.

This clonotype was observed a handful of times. CDR3 in amino acids: CASSGQGTAPLHF. The CDR3 DNA sequence: TGTGCCAGCAGTGGACAGGGGACTGCACCCCTCCACTTT. V is TRBV6-2 or TRBV6-3 and J is TRBJ1-6; 9 nucleotides match TRBD1. This CDR3 is built from 13 residues. Germline trimming cut 5 bases from V and 11 bases from J; bases unmatched to any gene: 4. Per germline, CDR1 MNHEY and CDR2 SVGEGT.

This CDR3 reads CASSDRDGPLDGYTF. The CDR3 DNA is TGTGCCAGCAGCGATAGGGACGGCCCATTGGATGGCTACACCTTC. This chain links TRBV9 with TRBJ1-2; D may be TRBD1 (5 bases). CDR3 length equals 15 residues. Trimming removed 3 bases at V and 6 bases at J, with 18 bases between. CDR1 is SGDLS, CDR2 YYNGEE, per germline.

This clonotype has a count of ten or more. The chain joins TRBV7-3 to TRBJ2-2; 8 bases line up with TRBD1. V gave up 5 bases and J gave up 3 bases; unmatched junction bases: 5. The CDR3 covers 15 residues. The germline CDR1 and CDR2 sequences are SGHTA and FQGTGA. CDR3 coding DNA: TGTGCCAGCAGCCCCGACAGGGGTTACACCGGGGAGCTGTTTTTT. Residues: CASSPDRGYTGELFF.

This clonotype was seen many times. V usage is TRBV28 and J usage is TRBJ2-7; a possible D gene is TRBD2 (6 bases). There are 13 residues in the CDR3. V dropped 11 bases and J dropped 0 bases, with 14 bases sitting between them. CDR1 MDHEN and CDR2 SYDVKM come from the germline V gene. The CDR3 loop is CAAWRDGSYEQYF. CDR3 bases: TGTGCCGCTTGGAGGGACGGCTCCTACGAGCAGTACTTC.

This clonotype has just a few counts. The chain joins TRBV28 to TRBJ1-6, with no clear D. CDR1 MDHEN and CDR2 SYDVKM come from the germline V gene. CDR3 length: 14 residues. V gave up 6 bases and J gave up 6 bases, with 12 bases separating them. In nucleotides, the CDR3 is TGTGCCAGCAGACCCCGAGGGTCTAATTCACCCCTCCACTTT. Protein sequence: CASRPRGSNSPLHF.

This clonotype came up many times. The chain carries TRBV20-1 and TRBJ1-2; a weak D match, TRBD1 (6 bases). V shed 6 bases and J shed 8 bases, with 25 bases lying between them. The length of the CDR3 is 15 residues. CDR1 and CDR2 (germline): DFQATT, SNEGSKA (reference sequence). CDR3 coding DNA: TGCAGTGCCCAAGACTCGACAGGTCCCTTGGGAGGCTACACCTTC. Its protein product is CSAQDSTGPLGGYTF.

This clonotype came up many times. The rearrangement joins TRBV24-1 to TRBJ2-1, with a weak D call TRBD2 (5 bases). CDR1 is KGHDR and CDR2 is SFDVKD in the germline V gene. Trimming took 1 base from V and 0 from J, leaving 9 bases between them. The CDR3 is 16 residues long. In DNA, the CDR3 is TGTGCCACCAGTGATTTCCCGGGGAGCTCCTACAATGAGCAGTTCTTC. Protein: CATSDFPGSSYNEQFF.